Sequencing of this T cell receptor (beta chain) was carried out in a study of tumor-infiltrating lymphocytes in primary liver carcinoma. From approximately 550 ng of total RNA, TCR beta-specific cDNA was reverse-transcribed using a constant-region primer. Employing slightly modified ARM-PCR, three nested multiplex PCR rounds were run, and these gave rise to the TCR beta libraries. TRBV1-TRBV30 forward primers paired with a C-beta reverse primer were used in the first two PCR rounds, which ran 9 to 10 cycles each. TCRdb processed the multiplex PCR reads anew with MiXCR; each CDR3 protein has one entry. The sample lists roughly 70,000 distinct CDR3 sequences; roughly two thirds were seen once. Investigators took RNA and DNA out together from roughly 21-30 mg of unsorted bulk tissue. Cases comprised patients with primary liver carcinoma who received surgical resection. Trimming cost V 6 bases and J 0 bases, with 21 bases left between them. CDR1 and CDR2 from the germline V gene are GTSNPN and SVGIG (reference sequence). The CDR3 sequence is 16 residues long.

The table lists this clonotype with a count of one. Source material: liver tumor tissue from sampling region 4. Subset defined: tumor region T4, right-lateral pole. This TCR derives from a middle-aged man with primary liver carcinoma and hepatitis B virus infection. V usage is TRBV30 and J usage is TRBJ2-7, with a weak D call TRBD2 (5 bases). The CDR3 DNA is TGTGCCTGCCCTGGGCGCCGGGATGCGGACTCCTACGAGCAGTACTTC. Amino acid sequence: CACPGRRDADSYEQYF. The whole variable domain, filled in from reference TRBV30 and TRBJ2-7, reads SQTIHQWPATLVQPVGSPLSLECTVEGTSNPNLYWYRQAAGRGLQLLFYSVGIGQISSEVPQNLSASRPQDRQFILSSKKLLLSDSGFYLCACPGRRDADSYEQYFGPGTRLTVT.